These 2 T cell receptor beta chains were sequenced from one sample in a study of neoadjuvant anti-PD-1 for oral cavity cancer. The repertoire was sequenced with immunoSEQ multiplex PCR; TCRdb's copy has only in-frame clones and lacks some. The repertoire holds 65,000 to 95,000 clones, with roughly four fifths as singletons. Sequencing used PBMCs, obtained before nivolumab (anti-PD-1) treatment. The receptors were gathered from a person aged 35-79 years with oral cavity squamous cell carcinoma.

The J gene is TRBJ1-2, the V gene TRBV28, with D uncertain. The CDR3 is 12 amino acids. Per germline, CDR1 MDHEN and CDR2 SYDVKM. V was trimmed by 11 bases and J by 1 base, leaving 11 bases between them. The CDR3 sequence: CADYEFNYGYTF. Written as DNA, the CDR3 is TGTGCCGATTATGAGTTTAACTATGGCTACACCTTC.

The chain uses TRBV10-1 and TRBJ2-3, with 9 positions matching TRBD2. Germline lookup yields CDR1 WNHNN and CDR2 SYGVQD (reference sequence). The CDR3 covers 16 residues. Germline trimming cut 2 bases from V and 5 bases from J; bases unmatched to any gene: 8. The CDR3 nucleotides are TGCGCCAGCAGTGAGCAGTTGGGACTAGCAGGAGATACGCAGTATTTT. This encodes CASSEQLGLAGDTQYF.